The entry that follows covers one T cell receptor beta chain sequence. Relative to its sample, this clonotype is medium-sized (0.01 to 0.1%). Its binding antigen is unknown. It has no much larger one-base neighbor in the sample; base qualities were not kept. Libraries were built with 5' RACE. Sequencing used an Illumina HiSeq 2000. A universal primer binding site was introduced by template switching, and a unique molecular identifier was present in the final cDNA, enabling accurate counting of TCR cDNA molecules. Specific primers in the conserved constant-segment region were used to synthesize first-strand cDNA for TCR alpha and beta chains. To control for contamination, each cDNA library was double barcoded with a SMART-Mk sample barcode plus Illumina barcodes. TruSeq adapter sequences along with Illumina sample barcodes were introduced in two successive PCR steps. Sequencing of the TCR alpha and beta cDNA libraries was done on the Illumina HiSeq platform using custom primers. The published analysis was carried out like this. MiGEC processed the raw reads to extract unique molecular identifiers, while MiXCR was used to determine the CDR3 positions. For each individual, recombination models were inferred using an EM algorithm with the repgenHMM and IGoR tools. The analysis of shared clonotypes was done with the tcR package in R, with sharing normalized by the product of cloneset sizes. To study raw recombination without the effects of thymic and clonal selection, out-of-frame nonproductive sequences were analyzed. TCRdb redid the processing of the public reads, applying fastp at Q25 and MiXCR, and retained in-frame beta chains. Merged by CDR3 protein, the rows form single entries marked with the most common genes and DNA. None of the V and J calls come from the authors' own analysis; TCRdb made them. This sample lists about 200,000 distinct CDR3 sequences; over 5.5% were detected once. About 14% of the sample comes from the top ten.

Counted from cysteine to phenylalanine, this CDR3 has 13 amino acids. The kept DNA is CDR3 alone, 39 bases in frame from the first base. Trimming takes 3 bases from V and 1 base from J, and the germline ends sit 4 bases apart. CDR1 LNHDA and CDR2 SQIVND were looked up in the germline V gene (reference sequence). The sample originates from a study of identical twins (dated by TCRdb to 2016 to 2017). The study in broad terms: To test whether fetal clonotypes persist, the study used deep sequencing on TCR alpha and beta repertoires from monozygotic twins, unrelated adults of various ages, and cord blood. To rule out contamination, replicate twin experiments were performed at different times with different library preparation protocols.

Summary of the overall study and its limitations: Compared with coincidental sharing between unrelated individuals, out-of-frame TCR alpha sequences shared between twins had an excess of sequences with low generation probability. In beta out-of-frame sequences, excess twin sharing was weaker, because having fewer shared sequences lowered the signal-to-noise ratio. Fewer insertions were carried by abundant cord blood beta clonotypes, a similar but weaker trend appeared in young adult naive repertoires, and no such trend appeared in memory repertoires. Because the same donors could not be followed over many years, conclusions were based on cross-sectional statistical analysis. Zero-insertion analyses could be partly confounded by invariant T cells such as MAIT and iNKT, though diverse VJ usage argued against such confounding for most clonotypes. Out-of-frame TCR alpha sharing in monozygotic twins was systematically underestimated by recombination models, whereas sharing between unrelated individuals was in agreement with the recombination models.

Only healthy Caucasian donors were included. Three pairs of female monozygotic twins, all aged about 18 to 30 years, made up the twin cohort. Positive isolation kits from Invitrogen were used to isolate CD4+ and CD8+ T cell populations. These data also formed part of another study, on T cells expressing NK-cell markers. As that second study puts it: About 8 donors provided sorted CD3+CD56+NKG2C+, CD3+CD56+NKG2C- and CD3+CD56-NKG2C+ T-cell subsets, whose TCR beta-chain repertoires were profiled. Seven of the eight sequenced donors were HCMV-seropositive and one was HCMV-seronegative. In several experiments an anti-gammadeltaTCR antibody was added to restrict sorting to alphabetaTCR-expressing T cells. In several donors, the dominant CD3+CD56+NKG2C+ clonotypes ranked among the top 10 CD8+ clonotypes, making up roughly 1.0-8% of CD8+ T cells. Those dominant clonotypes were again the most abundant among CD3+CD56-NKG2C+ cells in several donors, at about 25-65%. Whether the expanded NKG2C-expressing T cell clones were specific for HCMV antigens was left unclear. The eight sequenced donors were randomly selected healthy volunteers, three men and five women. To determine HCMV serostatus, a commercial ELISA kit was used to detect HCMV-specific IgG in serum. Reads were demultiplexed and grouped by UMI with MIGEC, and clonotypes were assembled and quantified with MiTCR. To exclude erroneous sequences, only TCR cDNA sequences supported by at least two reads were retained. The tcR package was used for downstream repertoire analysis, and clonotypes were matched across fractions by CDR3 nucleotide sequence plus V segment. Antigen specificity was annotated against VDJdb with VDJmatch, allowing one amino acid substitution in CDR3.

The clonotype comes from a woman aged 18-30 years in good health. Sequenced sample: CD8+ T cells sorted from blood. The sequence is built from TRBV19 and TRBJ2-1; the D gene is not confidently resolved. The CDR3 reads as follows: CASSMGSYNEQFF. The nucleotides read TGTGCCAGTAGTATGGGTTCCTACAATGAGCAGTTCTTC.